Below, 10 T cell receptor beta chains from the same sample are listed, as sequenced in a study of blood T cell repertoires in COVID-19. Data came from immunoSEQ multiplex PCR; TCRdb stores just in-frame clones and leaves some out. The sample shows under 200,000 clones, 65% to 80% of them seen only once. The source material was PBMCs or T cells enriched from blood (not recorded which). The source is a woman between 65 and 79 years old in a cohort exposed to, infected with or recovered from COVID-19 (not recorded which).

The V gene is TRBV4-1, the J gene TRBJ2-5; TRBD2 aligns across 10 bases. The V and J ends lost 4 bases and 5 bases, in that order; junction bases with no gene match: 7. The length of the CDR3 is 15 residues. Germline CDR1 MGHRA, CDR2 YSYEKL. CDR3 bases: TGCGCCAGCAGCCCGCGAATAGCGGGAGGTGAGACCCAGTACTTC. This sequence encodes CASSPRIAGGETQYF.

The DNA for the CDR3 is TGTGCCAGCAGAAATGTGAAGGGAGGGGGCACTGAAGCTTTCTTT. Encoded protein: CASRNVKGGGTEAFF. This chain uses TRBV28 with TRBJ1-1; D might be TRBD1 (6 bases). Germline assignment: CDR1 MDHEN and CDR2 SYDVKM. This CDR3 comprises 15 residues. The germline V and J ends were trimmed by 6 bases and 4 bases, with 18 bases remaining between them.

The chain joins TRBV9 to TRBJ2-1; 10 bases map to TRBD2. The CDR3 length is 16 residues. Germline V gene data show CDR1 as SGDLS and CDR2 as YYNGEE. V dropped 4 bases and J dropped 8; count of bases not matched to a gene: 12. CDR3 region: CASSQGAGGPMYEQFF. In nucleotides, the CDR3 is TGTGCCAGCAGCCAGGGAGCGGGAGGGCCCATGTATGAGCAGTTCTTC.

The chain employs TRBV11-3 and TRBJ2-1, with 13 bases that match TRBD2. This CDR3 comprises 15 residues. J was trimmed by 10 bases and V by 5 bases; bases with no gene match: 8. Looked up from germline, CDR1 is SGHNT and CDR2 is YENEEA. As DNA, the CDR3 is TGTGCCAGCAGCCAGGGACTAGCGGGATTATGGGAGCAGTTCTTC. This sequence encodes CASSQGLAGLWEQFF.

The chain employs TRBV9 and TRBJ2-7; 10 nucleotides agree with TRBD1. Germline assignment: CDR1 SGDLS and CDR2 YYNGEE. The V segment lost 5 bases and the J segment 0 bases; nucleotides outside the gene matches: 2. CDR3 length: 14 amino acids. CDR3 protein: CASSRQGASYEQYF. The DNA of the CDR3 is TGTGCCAGCAGTAGACAGGGGGCCTCCTACGAGCAGTACTTC.

The chain carries TRBV7-8 and TRBJ2-7; TRBD2 matches 7 bases. The CDR3 has 13 amino acids. Germline V gene data show CDR1 as SGHVS and CDR2 as FQNEAQ. The V gene end was trimmed by 5 bases and the J gene end by 9 bases; junction bases not matched to a gene: 10. The CDR3: CASSPDWEGWQYF. The CDR3 region has the DNA TGTGCCAGCAGCCCTGACTGGGAGGGCTGGCAGTACTTC.

The chain is built from TRBV7-2 and TRBJ2-2; D remains unclear. Trimming left V 7 bases short and J 0 bases short, with 9 bases between. Germline assignment: CDR1 SGHTA and CDR2 FQGNSA. The CDR3 totals 14 residues. This CDR3 reads CASTSDTNTGELFF. Here the CDR3 DNA reads TGTGCCAGCACCTCAGACACGAACACCGGGGAGCTGTTTTTT.

V usage is TRBV12-3 or TRBV12-4 and J usage is TRBJ2-2, with a possible D match to TRBD1 (5 bases). V was clipped by 8 bases and J by 7 bases, with 11 bases between them. The CDR3 has 12 amino acids. In nucleotides, the CDR3 is TGTGCCAGCTCAAGGGGTTACGGGGAGCTGTTTTTT. Translated: CASSRGYGELFF.

The chain combines TRBV3-1 (or the pseudogene TRBV3-2) with TRBJ2-1; no firm D call. Looked up from germline, CDR1 is LGHDT and CDR2 is YNNKEL (reference sequence). The CDR3 covers 14 residues. Trimming stripped 1 base from V and 4 bases from J, with 8 bases between. The chain's CDR3 is CASSQGATYNEQFF. In nucleotides, the CDR3 is TGTGCCAGCAGCCAAGGGGCCACATACAATGAGCAGTTCTTC.

J is TRBJ2-1 and V is TRBV4-3, with a possible D match to TRBD1 (6 bases). V lost 1 base, J lost 8 bases, and 12 bases lay in between. CDR3 length: 14 amino acids. Looked up from germline, CDR1 is LGHNA and CDR2 is YSLEER. In DNA, the CDR3 is TGCGCCAGCAGCCAAGCTCCCCCAGGGGATGAGCAGTTCTTC. Translated: CASSQAPPGDEQFF.